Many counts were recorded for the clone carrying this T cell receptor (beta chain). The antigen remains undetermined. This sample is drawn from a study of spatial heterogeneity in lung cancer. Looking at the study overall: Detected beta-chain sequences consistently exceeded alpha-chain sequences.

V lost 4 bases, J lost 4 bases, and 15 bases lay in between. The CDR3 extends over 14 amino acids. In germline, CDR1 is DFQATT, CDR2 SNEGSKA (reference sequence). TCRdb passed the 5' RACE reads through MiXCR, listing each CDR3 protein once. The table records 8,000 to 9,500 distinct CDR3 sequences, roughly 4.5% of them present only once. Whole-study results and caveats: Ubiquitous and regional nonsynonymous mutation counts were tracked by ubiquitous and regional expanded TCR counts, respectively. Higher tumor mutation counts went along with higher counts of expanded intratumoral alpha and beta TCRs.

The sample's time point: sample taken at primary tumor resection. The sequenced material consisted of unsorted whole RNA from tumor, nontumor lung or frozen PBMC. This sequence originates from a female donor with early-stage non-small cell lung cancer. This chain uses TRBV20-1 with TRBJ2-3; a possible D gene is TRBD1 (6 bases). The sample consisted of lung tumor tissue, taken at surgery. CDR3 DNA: TGCAGTGCTACGGACCCCTCAGGGGCAGATACGCAGTATTTT. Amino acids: CSATDPSGADTQYF.